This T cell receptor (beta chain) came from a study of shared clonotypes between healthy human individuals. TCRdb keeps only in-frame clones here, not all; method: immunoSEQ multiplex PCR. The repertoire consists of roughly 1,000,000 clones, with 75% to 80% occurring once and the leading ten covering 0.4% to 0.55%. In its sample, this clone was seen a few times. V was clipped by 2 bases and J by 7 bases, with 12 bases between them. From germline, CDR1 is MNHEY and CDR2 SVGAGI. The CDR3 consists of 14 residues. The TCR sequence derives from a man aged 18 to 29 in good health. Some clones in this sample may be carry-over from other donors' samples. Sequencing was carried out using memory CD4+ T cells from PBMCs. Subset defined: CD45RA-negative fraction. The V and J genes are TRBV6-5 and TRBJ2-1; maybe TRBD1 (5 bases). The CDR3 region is CASSYAAGMNEQFF. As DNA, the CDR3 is TGTGCCAGCAGTTACGCGGCAGGGATGAATGAGCAGTTCTTC.